This passage covers 24 T cell receptor beta chains from one sample sequenced in a study of blood T cell repertoires in COVID-19. Profiling relied on immunoSEQ multiplex PCR, and the TCRdb table lists in-frame clones only, not all of them. The table shows about 200,000 clones, with 80% to 85% occurring only once. Sequencing was carried out using PBMCs or T cells enriched from blood (not recorded which). These receptors all stem from a man aged 35-49 years who had recovered from COVID-19.

This rearrangement joins TRBV6-1 to TRBJ1-2; D is uncertain. V was shortened by 0 bases and J by 4 bases, with 9 bases between the two germline ends. This CDR3 is 14 amino acids long. Germline-derived CDR1 and CDR2 are MNHNS and SASEGT. CDR3 region: CASSEASGVYGYTF. The CDR3 DNA follows: TGTGCCAGCAGTGAAGCGTCCGGGGTCTATGGCTACACCTTC.

The gene calls are TRBV6-5 and TRBJ2-7; TRBD2 might be the D (5 bases). V was shortened by 2 bases and J by 3 bases, with 11 bases between the two germline ends. The germline V gene has CDR1 MNHEY and CDR2 SVGAGI. The CDR3 is 14 amino acids. The CDR3 loop reads CASSYGIGGYEQYF. CDR3 DNA sequence: TGTGCCAGCAGTTACGGTATCGGAGGCTACGAGCAGTACTTC.

This clone was seen just once. The V gene is TRBV19, the J gene TRBJ1-4; weak D call: TRBD1 (5 bases). Germline V lookup: CDR1 LNHDA, CDR2 SQIVND (reference sequence). Trimming pared 5 bases from V and 3 bases from J, leaving 13 bases between. The CDR3 runs 15 residues. CDR3 region: CASSPGAGSNEKLFF. The CDR3 DNA follows: TGTGCCAGTAGTCCTGGGGCAGGTTCTAATGAAAAACTGTTTTTT.

The V and J genes are TRBV5-6 and TRBJ2-7, with TRBD1 matching 9 bases. V lost 1 base and J lost 2; bases outside the gene matches: 4. Germline V gene sequence: CDR1 SGHDT, CDR2 YYEEEE. The CDR3 length is 15 residues. CDR3: CASSLTTGGPYEQYF. The CDR3 DNA reads as TGTGCCAGCAGCTTGACCACAGGGGGCCCCTACGAGCAGTACTTC.

This clone showed up just a few times. The chain carries TRBV29-1 and TRBJ2-7; D remains unclear. This CDR3 contains 14 residues. CDR1 is SQVTM, CDR2 ANQGSEA, per germline. V was shortened by 5 bases and J by 5 bases, with 19 bases between the two germline ends. The CDR3 spells CSVRIMRGRNEQYF. The CDR3, as DNA: TGCAGCGTTAGGATTATGCGCGGTAGAAACGAGCAGTACTTC.

The CDR3 loop reads CASSLLSGEGDTQYF. The CDR3 DNA sequence: TGCGCCAGCAGCTTGTTGAGCGGGGAAGGAGATACGCAGTATTTT. V gene TRBV5-1 combines with J gene TRBJ2-3, with TRBD2 identical over 7 bases. CDR1 and CDR2 (germline): SGHRS, YFSETQ. V lost 1 base and J lost 5; bases outside the gene matches: 7. This CDR3 has 15 amino acids.

The chain joins TRBV5-1 to TRBJ1-1; weak D call: TRBD1 (5 bases). The CDR3 has 15 amino acids. Germline loops: CDR1 SGHRS, CDR2 YFSETQ. Trimming took 5 bases from V and 1 from J, leaving 15 bases between them. As DNA, the CDR3 is TGCGCCAGCAGGATCGAAATGGGGGGGAACACTGAAGCTTTCTTT. Amino acids: CASRIEMGGNTEAFF.

Details on this clone: Other DNA sequences of this sample code for an identical CDR3. The chain links TRBV5-1 to TRBJ2-7, with 16 bases fitting TRBD2. Unmatched junction bases numbered 7, after V lost 4 bases and J lost 6 bases. From germline, CDR1 is SGHRS and CDR2 YFSETQ. This CDR3 contains 16 residues. CDR3 nucleotide sequence: TGCGCCAGCAGCCCGGACGGGACTAGCGGGGGGGCCGAGCAGTACTTC. This gives the protein CASSPDGTSGGAEQYF.

This clone was counted a single time. The chain joins TRBV5-6 to TRBJ2-3; D is undetermined. The last part of the DNA fits TRBJ1-5 better; the J call may be wrong. Per germline, CDR1 SGHDT and CDR2 YYEEEE. The CDR3 extends over 12 amino acids. The CDR3, as DNA: TGTGCCAGCAGCGGGAGCGGAGTGATGCAGCATTTT. Protein product: CASSGSGVMQHF.

The chain uses TRBV15 and TRBJ1-2; no definite D call. Germline V gene data show CDR1 as LNHNV and CDR2 as YYDKDF (reference sequence). Trimming took 0 bases from V and 5 from J, leaving 16 bases between them. The CDR3 is made up of 16 amino acids. The CDR3 DNA sequence: TGTGCCACCAGCAGAGATTACACCTCCCCTCCATATGGCTACACCTTC. It specifies CATSRDYTSPPYGYTF.

The chain joins TRBV19 to TRBJ1-5; 8 bases line up with TRBD1. After removal of 8 bases from V and 2 bases from J, the junction contained 5 bases not matched to a gene. Germline V CDR1 and CDR2: LNHDA, SQIVND (reference sequence). The CDR3 length is 14 residues. DNA for the CDR3: TGTGCCAGTGCCGGACAGGGACGCAATCAGCCCCAGCATTTT. This encodes CASAGQGRNQPQHF.

The chain has TRBV7-2 and TRBJ1-1; D perhaps matches TRBD1 (6 bases). The CDR3 runs 16 residues. Germline V gene sequence: CDR1 SGHTA, CDR2 FQGNSA. Between the trimmed V and J ends, which lost 0 bases and 4 bases, there was a span of 15 bases. The CDR3 sequence: CASSLATGFMGTEAFF. The CDR3 DNA follows: TGTGCCAGCAGCTTAGCCACAGGGTTCATGGGCACTGAAGCTTTCTTT.

The chain links TRBV6-1 to TRBJ2-3, with D perhaps matching TRBD1 (5 bases). Germline V gives CDR1 MNHNS, CDR2 SASEGT. The CDR3 contains 14 residues. The V gene lost 2 bases and the J gene lost 4 bases, with 10 bases spanning the gap. DNA for the CDR3: TGTGCCAGCAGTGAAAGGGGTGGCGCAGATACGCAGTATTTT. The encoded protein is CASSERGGADTQYF.

This rearrangement joins TRBV7-2 to TRBJ1-2, with D possibly matching TRBD1 (5 bases). The V and J ends lost 6 bases and 2 bases respectively, with 13 bases between them. The CDR3 runs 14 residues. Per germline, CDR1 SGHTA and CDR2 FQGNSA. CDR3 protein: CASRLGGSNYGYTF. CDR3 nucleotide sequence: TGTGCCAGCAGACTGGGGGGTAGCAACTATGGCTACACCTTC.

V usage is TRBV19 and J usage is TRBJ1-1; TRBD1 aligns across 8 bases. From germline, CDR1 is LNHDA and CDR2 SQIVND (reference sequence). The CDR3 is 15 residues long. J lost 0 bases, V lost 6 bases, and 6 bases had no gene match. CDR3 sequence reads: CASRPTGVMNTEAFF. For the CDR3, the DNA is TGTGCCAGTAGACCGACAGGGGTCATGAACACTGAAGCTTTCTTT.

This chain uses TRBV15 with TRBJ2-7; 14 bases line up with TRBD2. V shed 3 bases, J shed 3 bases, and the junction held 4 bases outside the gene matches. This CDR3 region has 16 residues. CDR1 is LNHNV, CDR2 YYDKDF, per germline (reference sequence). Written as DNA, the CDR3 is TGTGCCACCAGCAGCGGGACTAGCGGGGGACACTACGAGCAGTACTTC. Its protein product is CATSSGTSGGHYEQYF.

The chain uses TRBV7-2 and TRBJ2-1, with 12 bases that match TRBD2. This CDR3 is 14 amino acids long. J lost 7 bases, V lost 8 bases, and 6 bases had no gene match. Germline V gene sequence: CDR1 SGHTA, CDR2 FQGNSA. CDR3 loop: CASAGLAGLNEQFF. In nucleotides, the CDR3 is TGTGCCAGCGCCGGACTAGCGGGGTTGAATGAGCAGTTCTTC.

This clone was picked up one time. The chain uses TRBV11-2 and TRBJ1-1; 7 nucleotides line up with TRBD1. There are 18 residues in the CDR3. From germline, CDR1 is SGHAT and CDR2 FQNNGV. The trim removed 5 bases at V and 2 bases at J, leaving 17 bases unmatched. The CDR3, as DNA: TGTGCCAGCAGCCGAAGGGCGATCTCGACAGGGAGAAACACTGAAGCTTTCTTT. Translating gives CASSRRAISTGRNTEAFF.

On this clone itself: Other DNA sequences in this specimen translate into the identical CDR3. The chain recombines TRBV5-6 with TRBJ1-5; the D gene is possibly TRBD1 (5 bases). The V gene lost 1 base and the J gene lost 0 bases, with 5 bases spanning the gap. The CDR3 totals 14 residues. Germline loops: CDR1 SGHDT, CDR2 YYEEEE. For the CDR3, the DNA is TGTGCCAGCAGCTTGAGGGGTAGCAATCAGCCCCAGCATTTT. Protein sequence: CASSLRGSNQPQHF.

The gene calls are TRBV9 and TRBJ1-4; possibly TRBD1 for D (6 bases). The CDR3 sequence is 15 residues long. V was trimmed by 0 bases and J by 8 bases, leaving 14 bases between them. CDR1 and CDR2 (germline): SGDLS, YYNGEE. The CDR3 loop is CASSVASGVGEKLFF. The DNA of the CDR3 is TGTGCCAGCAGCGTAGCTTCAGGGGTGGGGGAAAAACTGTTTTTT.

V and J are TRBV5-1 and TRBJ1-1, with D tentatively TRBD1 (5 bases). The CDR3 extends over 13 amino acids. The V gene's germline CDR1 is SGHRS and CDR2 YFSETQ. Trimming took 2 bases from V and 5 from J, leaving 10 bases between them. CDR3 nucleotides: TGCGCCAGCAGCTTCCAGGGAAAGACTGAAGCTTTCTTT. It specifies CASSFQGKTEAFF.

V usage is TRBV5-1 and J usage is TRBJ2-1, with 10 bases fitting TRBD1. The CDR3 runs 17 residues. CDR1 SGHRS and CDR2 YFSETQ come from the germline V gene. J lost 2 bases, V lost 3 bases, and 8 bases had no gene match. The CDR3 sequence is CASSSRYGQGAYNEQFF. The CDR3 coding sequence is TGCGCCAGCAGCTCCCGATATGGACAGGGGGCCTACAATGAGCAGTTCTTC.

The V call is TRBV4-1, the J call TRBJ1-4; D is undetermined. CDR1 and CDR2 (germline): MGHRA, YSYEKL. The germline V and J ends were trimmed by 4 bases and 4 bases, with 10 bases remaining between them. The CDR3 has 14 amino acids. CDR3 coding DNA: TGCGCCAGCAGCCTGAGGCGAGATAATGAAAAACTGTTTTTT. Its protein product is CASSLRRDNEKLFF.

This clone was counted between two and nine times. The chain uses TRBV7-8 and TRBJ1-2; D is uncertain. Per the germline V gene, CDR1 is SGHVS and CDR2 is FQNEAQ. The V end was cut by 0 bases, the J end by 13 bases, with 18 bases between. This CDR3 spans 14 amino acids. This CDR3 reads CASSLALGSTRRTF. The CDR3 nucleotides read TGTGCCAGCAGCTTAGCGTTGGGATCAACTAGACGCACCTTC. Combining the CDR3 with reference TRBV7-8 and TRBJ1-2 gives the whole variable domain GAGVSQSPRYKVAKRGQDVALRCDPISGHVSLFWYQQALGQGPEFLTYFQNEAQLDKSGLPSDRFFAERPEGSVSTLKIQRTQQEDSAVYLCASSLALGSTRRTFGSGTRLTVV.